A single sample gave rise to the 30 T cell receptor beta chains below, sequenced in a study of cytomegalovirus exposure and HLA in healthy donors. Clones were sequenced by immunoSEQ multiplex PCR, and TCRdb holds only the in-frame ones, with some missing. The sample has approximately 120,000 clones; 90% to 95% are singletons. Sequences were obtained from PBMCs. These receptors were taken from a woman in her late teens or twenties in good health and CMV-seronegative.

The gene calls are TRBV9 and TRBJ2-2; maybe TRBD2 (6 bases). Germline V CDR1 and CDR2: SGDLS, YYNGEE. The V gene lost 0 bases and the J gene lost 7 bases, with 13 bases spanning the gap. The length of the CDR3 is 15 residues. CDR3 DNA: TGTGCCAGCAGCGTAGAGGGCGGGATGGTCGGGGAGCTGTTTTTT. This gives the protein CASSVEGGMVGELFF.

The rearrangement links TRBV6-1 to TRBJ2-3; D is unclear. The CDR3 is 14 amino acids. Per the germline V gene, CDR1 is MNHNS and CDR2 is SASEGT. V shed 6 bases and J shed 4 bases, with 14 bases lying between them. In DNA form, the CDR3 reads TGTGCCAGCAGCTCCAGGCCCGTGGCAGATACGCAGTATTTT. Translating gives CASSSRPVADTQYF.

The chain couples TRBV5-1 to TRBJ2-7; D possibly corresponds to TRBD2 (5 bases). Trimming took 4 bases from V and 2 from J, leaving 19 bases between them. From germline, CDR1 is SGHRS and CDR2 YFSETQ. The CDR3 runs 16 residues. CDR3: CASSPRTGAGTYEQYF. The CDR3 DNA is TGCGCCAGCAGCCCGCGTACTGGCGCGGGTACCTACGAGCAGTACTTC.

V and J are TRBV10-3 and TRBJ2-3; 13 bases align to TRBD2. The CDR3 loop spans 16 amino acids. V lost 9 bases, J lost 2 bases, and 8 bases stayed unmatched. Germline V lookup: CDR1 ENHRY, CDR2 SYGVKD. CDR3 in amino acids: CAMATGTSGTTDTQYF. The CDR3 region has the DNA TGTGCCATGGCCACCGGGACTAGCGGGACCACAGATACGCAGTATTTT.

The J gene is TRBJ2-1, the V gene TRBV5-6; D ambiguous. CDR1 and CDR2 (germline): SGHDT, YYEEEE. The V and J ends lost 1 base and 0 bases respectively, with 11 bases between them. This CDR3 has 16 amino acids. In DNA form, the CDR3 reads TGTGCCAGCAGCTTGCGACTCCTAAGCTCCTACAATGAGCAGTTCTTC. Translated, it gives CASSLRLLSSYNEQFF.

V gene TRBV19 combines with J gene TRBJ2-7; the D gene is possibly TRBD2 (5 bases). The V end was cut by 6 bases, the J end by 5 bases, with 11 bases between. CDR3 length: 12 amino acids. Per the germline V gene, CDR1 is LNHDA and CDR2 is SQIVND (reference sequence). CDR3 nucleotides: TGTGCCAGTAGCGATATGAGGGACGAGCAGTACTTC. Translating it yields CASSDMRDEQYF. Variable domain in full (rest from reference TRBV19 and TRBJ2-7): DGGITQSPKYLFRKEGQNVTLSCEQNLNHDAMYWYRQDPGQGLRLIYYSQIVNDFQKGDIAEGYSVSREKKESFPLTVTSAQKNPTAFYLCASSDMRDEQYFGPGTRLTVT.

This chain uses TRBV7-7 with TRBJ2-5; 13 bases fit TRBD2. This CDR3 is built from 15 residues. Trimming at V came to 5 bases and at J to 3 bases, leaving 3 bases not matched to a gene. The germline V gene has CDR1 SSHAT and CDR2 FNYEAQ (reference sequence). The CDR3 spells CASSPGLAGKETQYF. CDR3 DNA sequence: TGTGCCAGCAGCCCGGGACTAGCGGGGAAAGAGACCCAGTACTTC. The full variable domain, completed using reference TRBV7-7 and TRBJ2-5, is GAGVSQSPRYKVTKRGQDVTLRCDPISSHATLYWYQQALGQGPEFLTYFNYEAQPDKSGLPSDRFSAERPEGSISTLTIQRTEQRDSAMYRCASSPGLAGKETQYFGPGTRLLVL.

V gene TRBV5-6 combines with J gene TRBJ1-2; possibly TRBD1 for D (6 bases). The CDR3 sequence is 14 residues long. Germline V gene data show CDR1 as SGHDT and CDR2 as YYEEEE. The ends were cut back, 4 bases at V and 4 bases at J, with 14 bases in the middle. CDR3 region: CASSRDNRGYGYTF. The CDR3 nucleotides are TGTGCCAGCAGCCGGGACAATAGGGGCTATGGCTACACCTTC.

In nucleotides, the CDR3 is TGTGCCAGCAGCGTAGCGGGAGCTGTGGCAGATACGCAGTATTTT. Translation: CASSVAGAVADTQYF. The rearrangement links TRBV9 to TRBJ2-3, with a tentative D call TRBD2 (6 bases). Germline values: CDR1 SGDLS, CDR2 YYNGEE. V was shortened by 0 bases and J by 4 bases, with 12 bases between the two germline ends. The CDR3 runs to 15 residues. Using reference TRBV9 and TRBJ2-3 for the parts outside the CDR3, the full variable domain is DSGVTQTPKHLITATGQRVTLRCSPRSGDLSVYWYQQSLDQGLQFLIQYYNGEERAKGNILERFSAQQFPDLHSELNLSSLELGDSALYFCASSVAGAVADTQYFGPGTRLTVL.

V is TRBV6-5 and J is TRBJ1-6; no clear D gene. V shed 5 bases and J shed 0 bases, with 8 bases lying between them. The germline CDR1 and CDR2 sequences are MNHEY and SVGAGI. The CDR3 has 15 residues. Here the CDR3 reads CASSPGSSYNSPLHF. Written as DNA, the CDR3 is TGTGCCAGCAGTCCGGGAAGCTCCTATAATTCACCCCTCCACTTT.

The chain carries TRBV5-1 and TRBJ2-7; 9 bases align to TRBD2. The CDR3 extends over 14 amino acids. CDR1 is SGHRS, CDR2 YFSETQ, per germline. The V segment lost 8 bases and the J segment 6 bases; nucleotides outside the gene matches: 12. The CDR3 loop reads CASTISSGVSEQYF. The CDR3 DNA reads as TGCGCCAGTACAATATCTAGCGGGGTCTCCGAGCAGTACTTC.

The V and J genes are TRBV5-4 and TRBJ2-1; 7 bases fit TRBD2. The CDR3 sequence is 14 residues long. V lost 3 bases and J lost 8; bases outside the gene matches: 8. Germline V gene sequence: CDR1 SGHNT, CDR2 YYREEE (reference sequence). The CDR3, as DNA: TGTGCCAGCAGCTCCCGGGTAGCGGGCGATGAGCAGTTCTTC. Translation gives CASSSRVAGDEQFF. Full variable domain (missing parts from reference TRBV5-4 and TRBJ2-1): ETGVTQSPTHLIKTRGQQVTLRCSSQSGHNTVSWYQQALGQGPQFIFQYYREEENGRGNFPPRFSGLQFPNYSSELNVNALELDDSALYLCASSSRVAGDEQFFGPGTRLTVL.

J is TRBJ2-1 and V is TRBV11-2, with 12 bases identical to TRBD2. The length of the CDR3 is 17 residues. The germline CDR1 and CDR2 sequences are SGHAT and FQNNGV. V lost 1 base, J lost 7 bases, and 8 bases stayed unmatched. The CDR3 region has the DNA TGTGCCAGCAGCTTAGGCTCGGGACTAGCGGGCTCAAATGAGCAGTTCTTC. This gives the protein CASSLGSGLAGSNEQFF.

This chain links TRBV18 with TRBJ2-3, with D possibly matching TRBD1 (6 bases). V gave up 3 bases and J gave up 4 bases, with 23 bases separating them. CDR1 is KGHSH, CDR2 LQKENI, per germline. The CDR3 sequence is 18 residues long. The CDR3 DNA is TGTGCCAGCTCACCCAACCCCCGAGAGACAGGTCTGTCAGATACGCAGTATTTT. Protein product: CASSPNPRETGLSDTQYF.

Concerning this clone: Other DNA sequences of this sample code for an identical CDR3. V and J are TRBV9 and TRBJ1-1; D gene unclear. Trimming pared 0 bases from V and 1 base from J, leaving 4 bases between. Germline lookup yields CDR1 SGDLS and CDR2 YYNGEE. This CDR3 is built from 13 residues. The CDR3 protein is CASSVGRNTEAFF. CDR3 DNA sequence: TGTGCCAGCAGCGTAGGGAGGAACACTGAAGCTTTCTTT. The full variable domain, its missing parts supplied by reference TRBV9 and TRBJ1-1, is DSGVTQTPKHLITATGQRVTLRCSPRSGDLSVYWYQQSLDQGLQFLIQYYNGEERAKGNILERFSAQQFPDLHSELNLSSLELGDSALYFCASSVGRNTEAFFGQGTRLTVV.

This clone showed up just once. The chain links TRBV28 to TRBJ2-7; 9 nucleotides agree with TRBD2. The CDR3 spans 14 residues. With V trimmed by 5 bases and J by 4 bases, 6 bases remained unmatched. Germline CDR1 and CDR2: MDHEN and SYDVKM. CDR3 amino acids: CASSRLAASYEQYF. The CDR3 DNA is TGTGCCAGCAGTCGACTAGCGGCCTCATACGAGCAGTACTTC.

The rearrangement links TRBV19 to TRBJ2-5, with a possible D match to TRBD1 (6 bases). Trimming took 5 bases from V and 5 from J, leaving 9 bases between them. Germline assignment: CDR1 LNHDA and CDR2 SQIVND (reference sequence). The CDR3 spans 12 residues. CDR3 amino acids: CASSEQGETQYF. CDR3 in DNA: TGTGCCAGTAGTGAGCAGGGGGAGACCCAGTACTTC.

J is TRBJ2-7 and V is TRBV6-1; 7 nucleotides agree with TRBD1. V gave up 3 bases and J gave up 4 bases; unmatched junction bases: 12. CDR1 MNHNS and CDR2 SASEGT come from the germline V gene. The CDR3 runs 16 residues. Written as DNA, the CDR3 is TGTGCCAGCAGTGATTACAGGGAGACAGGGACATACGAGCAGTACTTC. It is translated as CASSDYRETGTYEQYF.

The chain is built from TRBV2 and TRBJ1-1; TRBD1 might be the D (6 bases). Looked up from germline, CDR1 is SNHLY and CDR2 is FYNNEI. CDR3 length: 13 amino acids. Trimming took 6 bases from V and 4 from J, leaving 12 bases between them. CDR3 bases: TGTGCCAGCAGCCCTCGGGGGGCCACTGAAGCTTTCTTT. This sequence encodes CASSPRGATEAFF.

V and J are TRBV11-1 and TRBJ1-1; 10 bases align to TRBD1. With 1 base clipped from V and 5 bases from J, the junction kept 1 base outside the gene matches. The length of the CDR3 is 14 residues. Germline V gene data show CDR1 as SGHAT and CDR2 as FQDESV (reference sequence). The CDR3 DNA reads as TGTGCCAGCAGCTTAGAGGACAGGGGGACTGAAGCTTTCTTT. Translation gives CASSLEDRGTEAFF. Drawing the rest from reference TRBV11-1 and TRBJ1-1, the complete variable domain is EAEVAQSPRYKITEKSQAVAFWCDPISGHATLYWYRQILGQGPELLVQFQDESVVDDSQLPKDRFSAERLKGVDSTLKIQPAELGDSAMYLCASSLEDRGTEAFFGQGTRLTVV.

This clone came up once. The V and J genes are TRBV5-6 and TRBJ2-7, with a possible D match to TRBD1 (5 bases). In germline, CDR1 is SGHDT, CDR2 YYEEEE. CDR3 size: 12 residues. Trimming took off 2 bases at V and 6 bases at J, with 9 bases between the two ends. The CDR3 nucleotides read TGTGCCAGCAGCTTCCAGGGTGGCGAGCAGTACTTC. The encoded protein is CASSFQGGEQYF. The variable domain in full, with the rest retrieved from reference TRBV5-6 and TRBJ2-7, is DAGVTQSPTHLIKTRGQQVTLRCSPKSGHDTVSWYQQALGQGPQFIFQYYEEEERQRGNFPDRFSGHQFPNYSSELNVNALLLGDSALYLCASSFQGGEQYFGPGTRLTVT.

The chain combines TRBV2 with TRBJ2-1; tentatively, D is TRBD2 (5 bases). This CDR3 region has 14 residues. Germline CDR1 SNHLY, CDR2 FYNNEI. Trimming removed 3 bases at V and 15 bases at J, with 21 bases between. CDR3 loop: CASSDQVGERDTFF. In DNA, the CDR3 is TGTGCCAGCAGTGATCAAGTCGGGGAAAGGGATACGTTCTTC.

This clone showed up just a few times. CDR3 in amino acids: CASSESGGSYNEQFF. The CDR3 region has the DNA TGTGCCAGCAGTGAGAGCGGGGGCTCCTACAATGAGCAGTTCTTC. J is TRBJ2-1 and V is TRBV6-1; 8 bases agree with TRBD2. J was trimmed by 0 bases and V by 3 bases; bases with no gene match: 1. Germline V gene lookup returns CDR1 MNHNS and CDR2 SASEGT. The CDR3 extends over 15 amino acids.

CDR3 protein: CASSQLAGGTLDEQFF. The DNA of the CDR3 is TGTGCCAGCAGTCAACTAGCGGGAGGAACGTTAGATGAGCAGTTCTTC. This chain connects TRBV27 to TRBJ2-1; 12 nucleotides match TRBD2. This CDR3 is built from 16 residues. The V gene end was trimmed by 5 bases and the J gene end by 8 bases; junction bases not matched to a gene: 10. The V gene's germline CDR1 is MNHEY and CDR2 SMNVEV (reference sequence).

This chain uses TRBV5-1 with TRBJ1-1; D unresolved. There are 14 residues in the CDR3. CDR1 and CDR2 (germline): SGHRS, YFSETQ. Trimming shortened V by 1 base and J by 1 base, and 8 bases separated the two germline ends. CDR3 region: CASSLLSGNTEAFF. The CDR3 DNA reads as TGCGCCAGCAGCTTGCTAAGCGGGAACACTGAAGCTTTCTTT.

V and J are TRBV5-1 and TRBJ2-5, with 7 bases aligning to TRBD1. This CDR3 contains 15 residues. Germline CDR1 reads SGHRS; CDR2 reads YFSETQ. Losses at the gene ends were 7 bases for V and 2 bases for J; bases not matched to a gene: 11. The CDR3: CASAAPDRLQETQYF. The CDR3 bases are TGCGCCAGCGCCGCCCCGGACAGGTTACAAGAGACCCAGTACTTC.

The V gene is TRBV6-1, the J gene TRBJ1-1, with D unresolved. CDR3 size: 12 residues. Trimming left V 7 bases short and J 3 bases short, with 9 bases between. CDR1 is MNHNS, CDR2 SASEGT, per germline. The CDR3 spells CASNRGDTEAFF. CDR3 in DNA: TGTGCCAGCAATCGGGGTGACACTGAAGCTTTCTTT.

The chain is built from TRBV27 and TRBJ1-5, with 11 bases lining up with TRBD1. Germline trimming cut 5 bases from V and 10 bases from J; bases unmatched to any gene: 7. CDR3 size: 14 residues. The V gene's germline CDR1 is MNHEY and CDR2 SMNVEV (reference sequence). DNA of the CDR3: TGTGCCAGCAGTCAGGACAGGGGGCCGGGCCCCCAGCATTTT. Protein: CASSQDRGPGPQHF.

This rearrangement joins TRBV7-9 to TRBJ1-2, with 9 bases lining up with TRBD1. The CDR3 runs 16 residues. The V gene's germline CDR1 is SEHNR and CDR2 FQNEAQ (reference sequence). After removal of 5 bases from V and 8 bases from J, the junction contained 15 bases not matched to a gene. As DNA, the CDR3 is TGTGCCAGCAGCCGTATAAAGGGACAGGGACTACGGGGCTACACCTTC. Translated, it gives CASSRIKGQGLRGYTF.

A single count supports this clone. Other nucleotide sequences from this sample produce the same CDR3. This chain links TRBV10-3 with TRBJ1-5; TRBD1 matches at 9 bases. The CDR3 has 14 amino acids. Germline CDR1 ENHRY, CDR2 SYGVKD. The ends lost 5 bases at V and 4 bases at J; junction bases unmatched: 3. For the CDR3, the DNA is TGTGCCATCAGTTTGGGACAGGGAAATCAGCCCCAGCATTTT. Translated, it gives CAISLGQGNQPQHF.